The 18 T cell receptor beta chains in this list originate from one sample, sequenced in a study of T cell responses to AZD1222 COVID-19 vaccine. Profiling relied on immunoSEQ multiplex PCR, and the TCRdb table lists in-frame clones only, not all of them. The data show about 170,000 clones, roughly 87% seen once. The source was peripheral blood, collected 28 days after the second AZD1222 dose. The source is an adult who received the AZD1222 COVID-19 vaccine.

V usage is TRBV18 and J usage is TRBJ1-1; the D gene is possibly TRBD1 (6 bases). Germline loops: CDR1 KGHSH, CDR2 LQKENI. The CDR3 spans 13 residues. V was cut by 5 bases and J by 5 bases, with 12 bases left in between. The CDR3, as DNA: TGTGCCAGCTCAACGGACAGCTCAACTGAAGCTTTCTTT. This encodes CASSTDSSTEAFF.

This clone was recorded a few times. This rearrangement joins TRBV19 to TRBJ2-3; 9 bases line up with TRBD2. After removal of 7 bases from V and 2 bases from J, the junction contained 10 bases not matched to a gene. Germline V CDR1 and CDR2: LNHDA, SQIVND (reference sequence). The CDR3 totals 16 residues. As DNA, the CDR3 is TGTGCCAGTACTCACCGCGGGGGGGCTGCCACAGATACGCAGTATTTT. This gives the protein CASTHRGGAATDTQYF.

The V call is TRBV7-9, the J call TRBJ2-2, with 12 bases aligning to TRBD1. The CDR3 is made up of 15 amino acids. Trimming cost V 3 bases and J 7 bases; bases outside gene matches: 3. Germline V lookup: CDR1 SEHNR, CDR2 FQNEAQ (reference sequence). The CDR3 loop is CASSFGTGGHGELFF. The CDR3 DNA follows: TGTGCCAGCAGCTTTGGGACAGGGGGCCACGGGGAGCTGTTTTTT.

The V and J genes are TRBV12-3 or TRBV12-4 and TRBJ2-7; 9 positions agree with TRBD1. The trim removed 6 bases at V and 10 bases at J, leaving 10 bases unmatched. This CDR3 contains 13 residues. The CDR3 is CASRATGGVTQYF. CDR3 nucleotides: TGTGCCAGCAGGGCCACAGGGGGCGTTACTCAGTACTTC.

V usage is TRBV2 and J usage is TRBJ2-2; D uncertain. The length of the CDR3 is 14 residues. Trimming took off 7 bases at V and 2 bases at J, with 11 bases between the two ends. CDR1 SNHLY and CDR2 FYNNEI come from the germline V gene. The CDR3 is CASNPGGNTGELFF. CDR3 DNA: TGTGCCAGCAACCCCGGCGGTAACACCGGGGAGCTGTTTTTT.

This rearrangement joins TRBV7-9 to TRBJ1-4; perhaps TRBD1 as D (6 bases). The germline V gene encodes CDR1 SEHNR and CDR2 FQNEAQ (reference sequence). The CDR3 consists of 18 residues. V lost 5 bases to trimming and J lost 0 bases, with 19 bases between them. The CDR3 nucleotides are TGTGCCAGCAGCGCACGGACAGCGATACCAGCAACTAATGAAAAACTGTTTTTT. This translates into CASSARTAIPATNEKLFF. Based on the CDR3 plus reference TRBV7-9 and TRBJ1-4, the full variable domain is DTGVSQNPRHKITKRGQNVTFRCDPISEHNRLYWYRQTLGQGPEFLTYFQNEAQLEKSRLLSDRFSAERPKGSFSTLEIQRTEQGDSAMYLCASSARTAIPATNEKLFFGSGTQLSVL.

V usage is TRBV6-5 and J usage is TRBJ2-1, with 10 bases that match TRBD2. From germline, CDR1 is MNHEY and CDR2 SVGAGI. J gave up 7 bases and V 6 bases, and 9 bases lay outside the gene matches. This CDR3 comprises 15 residues. The CDR3 protein is CASSGRTSGANEQFF. CDR3 nucleotides: TGTGCCAGCAGCGGGAGGACTAGCGGAGCAAATGAGCAGTTCTTC.

This chain uses TRBV6-5 with TRBJ1-2; possible D gene TRBD1, 6 bases. V lost 6 bases, J lost 4 bases, and 15 bases lay in between. The length of the CDR3 is 14 residues. The germline gives CDR1 MNHEY, CDR2 SVGAGI. In DNA, the CDR3 is TGTGCCAGCAGGTCTCCAGGGGCGGGCTATGGCTACACCTTC. This translates into CASRSPGAGYGYTF.

The gene calls are TRBV4-2 and TRBJ2-3; D not certain. The CDR3 is 15 residues long. Trimming took 0 bases from V and 0 from J, leaving 7 bases between them. CDR1 LGHNA and CDR2 YNFKEQ come from the germline V gene. CDR3 residues: CASSQDGTSTDTQYF. CDR3 sequence (DNA): TGTGCCAGCAGCCAAGATGGTACCAGCACAGATACGCAGTATTTT.

This chain joins TRBV7-9 and TRBJ1-1, with a weak D call TRBD1 (5 bases). Germline V gives CDR1 SEHNR, CDR2 FQNEAQ (reference sequence). The CDR3 is 16 residues long. V was pared by 2 bases and J by 5 bases, with 18 bases between. The CDR3 DNA sequence: TGTGCCAGCAGCTTAAGTAGGGGCAGGGCCGGTACTGAAGCTTTCTTT. Its protein product is CASSLSRGRAGTEAFF.

The chain uses TRBV2 and TRBJ1-1; D perhaps matches TRBD1 (5 bases). The CDR3 covers 13 residues. Trimming took off 4 bases at V and 3 bases at J, with 9 bases between the two ends. CDR1 SNHLY and CDR2 FYNNEI come from the germline V gene. CDR3 coding DNA: TGTGCCAGCAGTGTTGAAGGGGACACTGAAGCTTTCTTT. This translates into CASSVEGDTEAFF.

The chain couples TRBV6-5 to TRBJ1-4; D unresolved. The CDR3 covers 14 residues. Germline V gives CDR1 MNHEY, CDR2 SVGAGI. V dropped 5 bases and J dropped 6 bases, with 13 bases sitting between them. The CDR3 here is CASSPRRLHEKLFF. The CDR3 nucleotides are TGTGCCAGCAGTCCAAGAAGGCTTCATGAAAAACTGTTTTTT.

This clone came up a few times. The chain has TRBV4-3 and TRBJ2-7; D may be TRBD1 or TRBD2 (5 bases each). Between the trimmed V and J ends, which lost 0 bases and 3 bases, there was a span of 15 bases. The CDR3 consists of 16 residues. CDR1 is LGHNA, CDR2 YSLEER, per germline. In DNA, the CDR3 is TGCGCCAGCAGCCAAGATATCGGGGCGCTCCGCTACGAGCAGTACTTC. Its protein product is CASSQDIGALRYEQYF.

The V gene is TRBV5-1, the J gene TRBJ2-5, with D possibly matching TRBD1 (5 bases). Germline assignment: CDR1 SGHRS and CDR2 YFSETQ. CDR3 length equals 17 residues. Trimming stripped 1 base from V and 4 bases from J, with 20 bases between. This CDR3 is CASSLLGGVGQGETQYF. As DNA, the CDR3 is TGCGCCAGCAGCTTGTTAGGTGGGGTCGGCCAGGGAGAGACCCAGTACTTC.

The V call is TRBV4-1, the J call TRBJ2-7; 10 nucleotides align to TRBD1. This CDR3 spans 17 amino acids. Germline V gives CDR1 MGHRA, CDR2 YSYEKL. Germline trimming cut 1 base from V and 2 bases from J; bases unmatched to any gene: 8. The CDR3 loop reads CASSQALRTGGPYEQYF. CDR3 nucleotides: TGCGCCAGCAGCCAAGCCCTCCGGACAGGGGGACCCTACGAGCAGTACTTC.

This rearrangement joins TRBV19 to TRBJ1-1; the D gene is possibly TRBD1 (5 bases). From germline, CDR1 is LNHDA and CDR2 SQIVND (reference sequence). Trimming took off 3 bases at V and 5 bases at J, with 16 bases between the two ends. The CDR3 consists of 15 residues. The CDR3 sequence: CASSMGGAMGTEAFF. In DNA form, the CDR3 reads TGTGCCAGTAGTATGGGCGGGGCGATGGGTACTGAAGCTTTCTTT.

The CDR3 nucleotides read TGTGCCAGCAGTTACTCAGGGGGAAGCTCCTACAATGAGCAGTTCTTC. Its translation is CASSYSGGSSYNEQFF. The rearrangement joins TRBV6-2 or TRBV6-3 to TRBJ2-1; D may be TRBD1 (6 bases). The CDR3 runs 16 residues. The V gene's germline CDR1 is MNHEY and CDR2 SVGEGT. V lost 0 bases and J lost 0, with 9 bases in between.

This sequence joins TRBV6-5 and TRBJ2-1; D gene unclear. V dropped 6 bases and J dropped 7 bases, with 16 bases sitting between them. The CDR3 runs 14 residues. The V gene's germline CDR1 is MNHEY and CDR2 SVGAGI. The CDR3 sequence is CASRRNQYINEQFF. The CDR3 DNA sequence: TGTGCCAGCAGGCGAAACCAGTATATTAATGAGCAGTTCTTC.